These 31 T cell receptor beta chains were sequenced from one sample in a study of T cell responses to AZD1222 COVID-19 vaccine. The data were produced by immunoSEQ multiplex PCR, yet TCRdb's version contains in-frame clones alone and is incomplete. This sample has about 140,000 clones, with around 90% found just once. The sequencing used peripheral blood, collected on day 0 of AZD1222 vaccination. Receptor source: an adult in good health.

The V gene is TRBV11-3, the J gene TRBJ2-2; 9 nucleotides line up with TRBD1. The CDR3 loop spans 14 amino acids. Germline values: CDR1 SGHNT, CDR2 YENEEA. V shed 8 bases, J shed 5 bases, and the junction held 6 bases outside the gene matches. CDR3 bases: TGTGCCAGCCAGGACAGGGGTAGAACCGGGGAGCTGTTTTTT. The encoded protein is CASQDRGRTGELFF.

The chain is built from TRBV7-9 and TRBJ1-2; D remains unclear. This CDR3 has 12 residues. Trimming left V 6 bases short and J 4 bases short, with 9 bases between. Germline V gene data show CDR1 as SEHNR and CDR2 as FQNEAQ (reference sequence). CDR3 nucleotide sequence: TGTGCCAGCAGTTCGGTCGGCTATGGCTACACCTTC. Protein: CASSSVGYGYTF.

This chain uses TRBV5-1 with TRBJ1-2; no definite D call. The V and J ends lost 7 bases and 5 bases respectively, with 18 bases between them. CDR1 SGHRS and CDR2 YFSETQ come from the germline V gene. The CDR3 extends over 14 amino acids. The CDR3 DNA is TGCGCCAGCTCCACTCTGTCTCTAGGATATGGCTACACCTTC. It yields the protein CASSTLSLGYGYTF.

The genes are TRBV10-3 and TRBJ1-2, with D unclear. Germline V lookup: CDR1 ENHRY, CDR2 SYGVKD. The CDR3 has 15 amino acids. The ends were cut back, 0 bases at V and 1 base at J, with 9 bases in the middle. The CDR3 is CAISESKLVNYGYTF. The DNA of the CDR3 is TGTGCCATCAGTGAGTCGAAACTAGTTAACTATGGCTACACCTTC.

The rearrangement links TRBV30 to TRBJ1-2; D is uncertain. Trimming left V 3 bases short and J 5 bases short, with 10 bases between. The CDR3 sequence is 12 residues long. CDR1 and CDR2 from the germline V gene are GTSNPN and SVGIG (reference sequence). The CDR3 loop is CAWRQDLYGYTF. The CDR3 DNA reads as TGTGCCTGGAGGCAGGATCTATATGGCTACACCTTC.

This clone is a singleton in its sample. This chain joins TRBV10-1 and TRBJ1-1; D uncertain. V was shortened by 3 bases and J by 4 bases, with 18 bases between the two germline ends. This CDR3 is built from 16 residues. In germline, CDR1 is WNHNN, CDR2 SYGVQD (reference sequence). CDR3 sequence (DNA): TGCGCCAGCAGTGACGACGGGCTAGGGCCGGCCACTGAAGCTTTCTTT. It codes for CASSDDGLGPATEAFF.

The chain links TRBV25-1 to TRBJ1-2; D perhaps matches TRBD1 (5 bases). CDR3 size: 13 residues. V lost 5 bases and J lost 1, with 8 bases in between. The germline gives CDR1 MGHDK, CDR2 SYGVNS. The DNA for the CDR3 is TGTGCCAGCAGTTGGGGGAGTAACTATGGCTACACCTTC. This codes for CASSWGSNYGYTF.

The J gene is TRBJ2-1, the V gene TRBV30; TRBD2 matches 14 bases. Germline loops: CDR1 GTSNPN, CDR2 SVGIG (reference sequence). V was pared by 0 bases and J by 8 bases, with 3 bases of the junction left unmatched. The CDR3 sequence is 15 residues long. The CDR3 sequence: CAWSVGLAGADEQFF. As DNA, the CDR3 is TGTGCCTGGAGTGTGGGACTAGCGGGAGCGGATGAGCAGTTCTTC.

The chain joins TRBV28 to TRBJ2-1; D gene uncertain. The CDR3 spans 16 residues. The germline V gene has CDR1 MDHEN and CDR2 SYDVKM. Trimming shortened V by 4 bases and J by 0 bases, and 13 bases separated the two germline ends. CDR3 nucleotide sequence: TGTGCCAGCAGTTCCGACTGGCAGAGCTCCTACAATGAGCAGTTCTTC. Its protein is CASSSDWQSSYNEQFF.

V is TRBV15 and J is TRBJ2-7; the match to TRBD1 covers 7 bases. The CDR3 has 18 amino acids. J gave up 2 bases and V 1 base, and 14 bases lay outside the gene matches. Germline-derived CDR1 and CDR2 are LNHNV and YYDKDF (reference sequence). This CDR3 reads CATSRALSGTATTYEQYF. The CDR3 coding sequence is TGTGCCACCAGCAGAGCCCTTTCCGGGACAGCGACTACCTACGAGCAGTACTTC.

The chain has TRBV27 and TRBJ2-7, with a tentative D call TRBD2 (6 bases). Deletions cut 2 bases from V and 3 bases from J, with 11 bases between. This CDR3 has 14 residues. The V gene's germline CDR1 is MNHEY and CDR2 SMNVEV (reference sequence). The CDR3 sequence is CASSLGGYGYEQYF. Here the CDR3 DNA reads TGTGCCAGCAGTTTAGGGGGGTATGGCTACGAGCAGTACTTC.

V and J are TRBV19 and TRBJ1-5; 7 bases align to TRBD1. The V segment lost 4 bases and the J segment 0 bases; nucleotides outside the gene matches: 3. From germline, CDR1 is LNHDA and CDR2 SQIVND (reference sequence). The CDR3 is 15 amino acids. The CDR3 region is CASSNTGDSNQPQHF. Here the CDR3 DNA reads TGTGCCAGTAGTAATACAGGGGATAGCAATCAGCCCCAGCATTTT. Combining the CDR3 with reference TRBV19 and TRBJ1-5 gives the whole variable domain DGGITQSPKYLFRKEGQNVTLSCEQNLNHDAMYWYRQDPGQGLRLIYYSQIVNDFQKGDIAEGYSVSREKKESFPLTVTSAQKNPTAFYLCASSNTGDSNQPQHFGDGTRLSIL.

This chain links TRBV3-1 (or the pseudogene TRBV3-2) with TRBJ1-2, with unresolved D. Germline-derived CDR1 and CDR2 are LGHDT and YNNKEL (reference sequence). Trimming removed 10 bases at V and 4 bases at J, with 13 bases between. The CDR3 loop spans 12 amino acids. Here the CDR3 reads CAIMGSPYGYTF. CDR3 nucleotides: TGTGCCATTATGGGGAGCCCCTATGGCTACACCTTC.

The chain employs TRBV28 and TRBJ1-5; D is unresolved. Trimming removed 3 bases at V and 4 bases at J, with 13 bases between. Germline V gives CDR1 MDHEN, CDR2 SYDVKM. The CDR3 totals 15 residues. CDR3 coding DNA: TGTGCCAGCAGTTTTAGGACTATAGCAAATCAGCCCCAGCATTTT. Translating gives CASSFRTIANQPQHF. Full variable domain (outside the CDR3, taken from reference TRBV28 and TRBJ1-5): DVKVTQSSRYLVKRTGEKVFLECVQDMDHENMFWYRQDPGLGLRLIYFSYDVKMKEKGDIPEGYSVSREKKERFSLILESASTNQTSMYLCASSFRTIANQPQHFGDGTRLSIL.

The chain uses TRBV6-5 and TRBJ2-7; 7 bases line up with TRBD1. J gave up 2 bases and V 8 bases, and 6 bases lay outside the gene matches. The CDR3 spans 13 residues. The germline CDR1 and CDR2 sequences are MNHEY and SVGAGI. CDR3 region: CASRDSNTYEQYF. The CDR3 bases are TGTGCCAGCCGGGACAGCAACACCTACGAGCAGTACTTC.

This clone turned up a few times. The chain uses TRBV11-3 and TRBJ1-1, with D unresolved. Germline V lookup: CDR1 SGHNT, CDR2 YENEEA. This CDR3 has 13 amino acids. Trimming pared 4 bases from V and 6 bases from J, leaving 12 bases between. CDR3 DNA sequence: TGTGCCAGCAGCTCGCCTCGTAGCCCTGAAGCTTTCTTT. Residues: CASSSPRSPEAFF.

This clone was counted between two and nine times. The V and J genes are TRBV19 and TRBJ2-7; 7 bases agree with TRBD1. V gave up 4 bases and J gave up 3 bases; unmatched junction bases: 3. From germline, CDR1 is LNHDA and CDR2 SQIVND (reference sequence). There are 13 residues in the CDR3. The chain's CDR3 is CASSTGQIYEQYF. The CDR3 region has the DNA TGTGCCAGTAGTACGGGACAGATCTACGAGCAGTACTTC.

V gene TRBV7-2 combines with J gene TRBJ1-5; D perhaps matches TRBD1 (5 bases). V lost 3 bases, J lost 6 bases, and 15 bases lay in between. Germline values: CDR1 SGHTA, CDR2 FQGNSA. The CDR3 sequence is 15 residues long. The DNA of the CDR3 is TGTGCCAGCAGCTTGAGGTTCGGGGCCTTTCAGCCCCAGCATTTT. It specifies CASSLRFGAFQPQHF. Combining the CDR3 with reference TRBV7-2 and TRBJ1-5 gives the whole variable domain GAGVSQSPSNKVTEKGKDVELRCDPISGHTALYWYRQSLGQGLEFLIYFQGNSAPDKSGLPSDRFSAERTGGSVSTLTIQRTQQEDSAVYLCASSLRFGAFQPQHFGDGTRLSIL.

The CDR3 region is CASSFISGRYNEQFF. DNA of the CDR3: TGCGCCAGCAGCTTCATTTCAGGGAGATACAATGAGCAGTTCTTC. J is TRBJ2-1 and V is TRBV5-1; tentatively, D is TRBD1 or TRBD2 (5 bases each). The CDR3 runs to 15 residues. Germline CDR1 is SGHRS and CDR2 is YFSETQ. With 2 bases removed from V and 4 bases from J, the gap between germline ends came to 13 bases.

V and J are TRBV19 and TRBJ1-2, with a possible D match to TRBD1 (5 bases). Germline V CDR1 and CDR2: LNHDA, SQIVND (reference sequence). Deletions cut 4 bases from V and 7 bases from J, with 13 bases between. The CDR3 extends over 13 amino acids. CDR3 amino acids: CASSNDRVLGYTF. In DNA, the CDR3 is TGTGCCAGTAGTAACGACAGAGTGCTTGGCTACACCTTC.

The J gene is TRBJ2-1, the V gene TRBV19; 8 positions match TRBD2. The CDR3 length is 17 residues. Germline V lookup: CDR1 LNHDA, CDR2 SQIVND (reference sequence). After removal of 5 bases from V and 8 bases from J, the junction contained 17 bases not matched to a gene. The CDR3 is CASSLPRGAGDRYEQFF. The CDR3, as DNA: TGTGCCAGTAGTCTTCCCCGGGGAGCGGGAGATAGGTATGAGCAGTTCTTC. The full variable domain, with the rest looked up from reference TRBV19 and TRBJ2-1, is DGGITQSPKYLFRKEGQNVTLSCEQNLNHDAMYWYRQDPGQGLRLIYYSQIVNDFQKGDIAEGYSVSREKKESFPLTVTSAQKNPTAFYLCASSLPRGAGDRYEQFFGPGTRLTVL.

The rearrangement uses TRBV30 and TRBJ1-5; weak D call: TRBD1 (5 bases). The CDR3 has 14 residues. Germline V gene data show CDR1 as GTSNPN and CDR2 as SVGIG (reference sequence). With 4 bases removed from V and 4 bases from J, the gap between germline ends came to 14 bases. The chain's CDR3 is CAWNRDGGNQPQHF. The DNA of the CDR3 is TGTGCCTGGAATCGGGACGGAGGAAATCAGCCCCAGCATTTT.

This chain joins TRBV5-6 and TRBJ2-7, with 10 bases identical to TRBD2. V shed 4 bases and J 5 bases; nucleotides not matched to a gene: 12. This CDR3 is built from 16 residues. CDR1 and CDR2 (germline): SGHDT, YYEEEE. As DNA, the CDR3 is TGTGCCAGCAGCCTGGGATTTTTAGCGGGAGGACACGAGCAGTACTTC. This sequence encodes CASSLGFLAGGHEQYF.

The V and J genes are TRBV7-8 and TRBJ2-7; D possibly uses TRBD1 or TRBD2 (6 bases each). V lost 5 bases and J lost 3, with 14 bases in between. Germline loops: CDR1 SGHVS, CDR2 FQNEAQ. CDR3 length: 14 amino acids. The CDR3 DNA sequence: TGTGCCAGCAGCGTTAGGGGGACTTACTACGAGCAGTACTTC. Translation: CASSVRGTYYEQYF.

This chain uses TRBV28 with TRBJ1-4; D is possibly TRBD1 (5 bases). The CDR3 extends over 12 amino acids. Germline assignment: CDR1 MDHEN and CDR2 SYDVKM. Trimming stripped 10 bases from V and 4 bases from J, with 10 bases between. As DNA, the CDR3 is TGTGCCACCTGGGGGGTTAATGAAAAACTGTTTTTT. It yields the protein CATWGVNEKLFF. Using reference TRBV28 and TRBJ1-4 for the parts outside the CDR3, the full variable domain is DVKVTQSSRYLVKRTGEKVFLECVQDMDHENMFWYRQDPGLGLRLIYFSYDVKMKEKGDIPEGYSVSREKKERFSLILESASTNQTSMYLCATWGVNEKLFFGSGTQLSVL.

V and J are TRBV5-4 and TRBJ2-7; 9 nucleotides line up with TRBD1. The CDR3 is made up of 16 amino acids. Germline V gene data show CDR1 as SGHNT and CDR2 as YYREEE (reference sequence). V lost 2 bases, J lost 2 bases, and 8 bases stayed unmatched. The CDR3 nucleotides read TGTGCCAGCAGCTTAGGACAGGGGCGCTGGCCCTACGAGCAGTACTTC. This encodes CASSLGQGRWPYEQYF.

The genes are TRBV5-4 and TRBJ2-7; 11 bases are a match to TRBD1. The V and J ends lost 4 bases and 3 bases, in that order; junction bases with no gene match: 6. The CDR3 spans 15 residues. Germline loops: CDR1 SGHNT, CDR2 YYREEE (reference sequence). CDR3 in amino acids: CASSGQGATVYEQYF. In nucleotides, the CDR3 is TGTGCCAGCAGCGGACAGGGGGCGACCGTCTACGAGCAGTACTTC. The full variable domain, its missing parts supplied by reference TRBV5-4 and TRBJ2-7, is ETGVTQSPTHLIKTRGQQVTLRCSSQSGHNTVSWYQQALGQGPQFIFQYYREEENGRGNFPPRFSGLQFPNYSSELNVNALELDDSALYLCASSGQGATVYEQYFGPGTRLTVT.

The rearrangement joins TRBV12-5 to TRBJ1-1; D gene ambiguous. This CDR3 is 15 amino acids long. The V gene lost 0 bases and the J gene lost 2 bases, with 10 bases spanning the gap. Per the germline V gene, CDR1 is LGHNT and CDR2 is FRNRAP. CDR3 amino acids: CASGLVRTGNTEAFF. Written as DNA, the CDR3 is TGTGCTAGTGGTTTGGTACGAACGGGAAACACTGAAGCTTTCTTT. Together with reference TRBV12-5 and TRBJ1-1, the CDR3 gives the full variable domain: DARVTQTPRHKVTEMGQEVTMRCQPILGHNTVFWYRQTMMQGLELLAYFRNRAPLDDSGMPKDRFSAEMPDATLATLKIQPSEPRDSAVYFCASGLVRTGNTEAFFGQGTRLTVV.

The chain couples TRBV13 to TRBJ1-1; no clear D gene. CDR1 is PRHDT, CDR2 FYEKMQ, per germline (reference sequence). The V end lost 2 bases, the J end lost 4 bases, and 8 bases lay between the germline ends. This CDR3 region has 13 residues. The chain's CDR3 is CASSLQVGTEAFF. CDR3 bases: TGTGCCAGCAGCTTACAGGTCGGCACTGAAGCTTTCTTT.

The count of this clone is one. The CDR3 DNA reads TGTGCCAGCAGCCAACCTTGGGGGGAGCAGTTCTTC. Translated: CASSQPWGEQFF. The chain couples TRBV9 to TRBJ2-1, with D possibly called TRBD1 or TRBD2 (5 bases each). Germline V gene data show CDR1 as SGDLS and CDR2 as YYNGEE. The ends were cut back, 4 bases at V and 10 bases at J, with 12 bases in the middle. The length of the CDR3 is 12 residues.

The V gene is TRBV28, the J gene TRBJ1-5; D is unresolved. The CDR3 contains 11 residues. Per the germline V gene, CDR1 is MDHEN and CDR2 is SYDVKM. Trimming removed 8 bases from V and 11 bases from J, with 13 bases in between. The CDR3 nucleotides read TGTGCCAGCGGACTAGGCCGGTCCCAGCATTTT. Residues: CASGLGRSQHF.